A single sample gave rise to the 25 T cell receptor beta chains below, sequenced in a study of monozygotic twins with inflammatory bowel disease. TCRdb derives one entry per CDR3 protein from the 5' RACE reads, leaving out DNA. This sample contains a few hundred thousand distinct CDR3 sequences. The specimen sequenced was blood. These receptors were obtained from a human donor with ulcerative colitis or Crohn's disease, or a healthy co-twin of an affected twin (not recorded which).

The chain has TRBV20-1 and TRBJ1-2. The CDR3 is made up of 14 amino acids. Germline lookup yields CDR1 DFQATT and CDR2 SNEGSKA (reference sequence). The CDR3 sequence: CSARNWRLIYGYTF.

The chain combines TRBV2 with TRBJ1-1. The CDR3 is 15 residues long. The germline CDR1 and CDR2 sequences are SNHLY and FYNNEI. The chain's CDR3 is CASSDPRRSRDEAFF.

The gene calls are TRBV6-1 and TRBJ2-3; absent DNA, TCRdb's TRBD1 call cannot be checked. This CDR3 is 13 amino acids long. The germline V gene encodes CDR1 MNHNS and CDR2 SASEGT. CDR3 sequence: CASRVGPTDTQYF.

The J gene is TRBJ2-1, the V gene TRBV5-1; TCRdb proposes TRBD1, but this gene call is untestable without DNA. Per germline, CDR1 SGHRS and CDR2 YFSETQ. The CDR3 has 14 residues. The CDR3 region is CASSRITGNNEQFF.

The chain employs TRBV5-1 and TRBJ2-1; checking the TCRdb D call of TRBD1 is not possible without DNA. CDR3 size: 16 residues. Germline-derived CDR1 and CDR2 are SGHRS and YFSETQ. The CDR3 protein is CASSTATGPSYNEQFF.

The rearrangement uses TRBV20-1 and TRBJ2-5. The CDR3 runs 12 residues. CDR1 is DFQATT, CDR2 SNEGSKA, per germline (reference sequence). The CDR3 sequence is CSARVRSETQYF.

V gene TRBV5-1 combines with J gene TRBJ1-1; TCRdb names TRBD1, which stays unverified in the absence of DNA. CDR3 length equals 15 residues. Germline assignment: CDR1 SGHRS and CDR2 YFSETQ. The CDR3 here is CASSATPREVTEAFF.

The V and J genes are TRBV20-1 and TRBJ2-1; TCRdb's D gene call, TRBD2, goes unchecked for lack of DNA. Germline V CDR1 and CDR2: DFQATT, SNEGSKA (reference sequence). CDR3 length: 18 residues. The CDR3 spells CSARDETSGGHSYNEQFF.

The V call is TRBV5-1, the J call TRBJ2-3; TCRdb's D call, TRBD1, is unchecked because there is no DNA. Germline assignment: CDR1 SGHRS and CDR2 YFSETQ. There are 14 residues in the CDR3. This CDR3 reads CASKTGTGSDTQYF. Looking up the rest from reference TRBV5-1 and TRBJ2-3 gives the full variable domain: KAGVTQTPRYLIKTRGQQVTLSCSPISGHRSVSWYQQTPGQGLQFLFEYFSETQRNKGNFPGRFSGRQFSNSRSEMNVSTLELGDSALYLCASKTGTGSDTQYFGPGTRLTVL.

This rearrangement joins TRBV12-3 or TRBV12-4 to TRBJ1-5; TCRdb's D call of TRBD1 is untestable without DNA. The CDR3 consists of 15 residues. CDR3: CASNPGTASGQPQHF.

CDR3 loop: CASSEGQAYGYTF. J is TRBJ1-2 and V is TRBV11-2. Germline V gene sequence: CDR1 SGHAT, CDR2 FQNNGV. The CDR3 extends over 13 amino acids.

The J gene is TRBJ2-7, the V gene TRBV9; the D gene TCRdb calls, TRBD1, cannot be checked with no DNA. Per germline, CDR1 SGDLS and CDR2 YYNGEE. The CDR3 totals 13 residues. The CDR3 sequence: CASSPGQVGAQYF.

This chain uses TRBV5-1 with TRBJ1-1; the D call from TCRdb, TRBD1, cannot be confirmed without DNA. CDR1 is SGHRS and CDR2 is YFSETQ in the germline V gene. The CDR3 consists of 15 residues. CDR3 region: CASSGGGQAFAEAFF. Together with reference TRBV5-1 and TRBJ1-1, the CDR3 gives the full variable domain: KAGVTQTPRYLIKTRGQQVTLSCSPISGHRSVSWYQQTPGQGLQFLFEYFSETQRNKGNFPGRFSGRQFSNSRSEMNVSTLELGDSALYLCASSGGGQAFAEAFFGQGTRLTVV.

V gene TRBV27 combines with J gene TRBJ1-1; TCRdb picks TRBD1, but there is no DNA to check that call. The CDR3 loop spans 12 amino acids. Germline-derived CDR1 and CDR2 are MNHEY and SMNVEV (reference sequence). The CDR3 spells CASSAGTGEAFF.

J is TRBJ2-5 and V is TRBV20-1; TCRdb designates TRBD2, a call that cannot be tested without DNA. CDR3 length: 16 amino acids. The germline V gene has CDR1 DFQATT and CDR2 SNEGSKA (reference sequence). CDR3 sequence reads: CSAPPRDSFRLETQYF.

The chain couples TRBV4-1 to TRBJ2-1. Germline loops: CDR1 MGHRA, CDR2 YSYEKL. The CDR3 has 13 amino acids. The CDR3 is CASSLWIYNEQFF.

The V and J genes are TRBV12-3 or TRBV12-4 and TRBJ2-1; TCRdb outputs TRBD1, but without DNA this stays unchecked. This CDR3 spans 12 amino acids. CDR3 region: CASSFGGGEQFF.

This rearrangement joins TRBV19 to TRBJ1-1; TCRdb reports TRBD1, a call that lacks DNA to check it against. In germline, CDR1 is LNHDA, CDR2 SQIVND (reference sequence). This CDR3 has 15 amino acids. CDR3 residues: CASSTPGASRTEAFF.

The rearrangement links TRBV12-3 or TRBV12-4 to TRBJ1-1. The CDR3 spans 14 residues. The CDR3 sequence: CASSFQGGRTEAFF.

The CDR3 loop is CASSLISGQGRRYEQYF. The V call is TRBV5-6, the J call TRBJ2-7; TCRdb gives TRBD1 as the D gene, but with no DNA this cannot be confirmed. Germline assignment: CDR1 SGHDT and CDR2 YYEEEE. CDR3 length: 17 amino acids.

The V call is TRBV5-1, the J call TRBJ2-2; without DNA, the TCRdb call of TRBD1 cannot be checked. There are 16 residues in the CDR3. CDR1 is SGHRS and CDR2 is YFSETQ in the germline V gene. The CDR3 sequence is CASTKPGQGNTGELFF. The variable domain in full, completed from reference TRBV5-1 and TRBJ2-2, reads KAGVTQTPRYLIKTRGQQVTLSCSPISGHRSVSWYQQTPGQGLQFLFEYFSETQRNKGNFPGRFSGRQFSNSRSEMNVSTLELGDSALYLCASTKPGQGNTGELFFGEGSRLTVL.

This chain links TRBV19 with TRBJ2-1. Germline CDR1 is LNHDA and CDR2 is SQIVND (reference sequence). The CDR3 consists of 12 residues. CDR3: CASSIHYNEQFF.

This chain links TRBV3-1 with TRBJ2-3; TCRdb designates TRBD2, a call that cannot be tested without DNA. From germline, CDR1 is LGHDT and CDR2 YNNKEL (reference sequence). The CDR3 consists of 15 residues. CDR3 residues: CASSQDTSGGNTQYF.

The chain employs TRBV12-3 or TRBV12-4 and TRBJ2-2; lacking DNA, the TRBD2 call made by TCRdb goes unchecked. CDR3 length: 15 amino acids. CDR3 region: CASRVGTSVTGELFF.

This chain uses TRBV4-2 with TRBJ2-7. The CDR3 is 15 residues long. The germline CDR1 and CDR2 sequences are LGHNA and YNFKEQ. The CDR3 spells CASSLGVTSSYEQYF.